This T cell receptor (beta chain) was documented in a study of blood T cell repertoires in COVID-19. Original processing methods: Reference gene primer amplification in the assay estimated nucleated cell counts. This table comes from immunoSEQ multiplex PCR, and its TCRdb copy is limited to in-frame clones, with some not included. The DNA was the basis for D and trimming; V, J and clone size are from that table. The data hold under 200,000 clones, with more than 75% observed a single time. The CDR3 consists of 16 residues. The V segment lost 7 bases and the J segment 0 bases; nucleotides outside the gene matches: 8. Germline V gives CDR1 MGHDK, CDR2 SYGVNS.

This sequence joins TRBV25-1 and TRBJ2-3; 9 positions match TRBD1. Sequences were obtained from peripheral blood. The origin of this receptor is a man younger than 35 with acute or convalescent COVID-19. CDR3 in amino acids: CASKRTGALSTDTQYF. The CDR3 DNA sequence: TGTGCCAGCAAAAGGACAGGGGCCCTGAGCACAGATACGCAGTATTTT.